This passage covers 16 T cell receptor beta chains from one sample sequenced in a study of immune cell composition in non-small cell lung cancer. Generated by immunoSEQ multiplex PCR, the TCRdb table keeps only in-frame clones and is missing some. The table has 4,000 to 5,000 clones, 78% seen once. The sample comprised lung tumor tissue. The receptors here all came from a human donor with non-small cell lung cancer.

J is TRBJ2-7 and V is TRBV11-2, with 7 bases aligning to TRBD1. V gave up 2 bases and J gave up 10 bases; unmatched junction bases: 5. The CDR3 is 12 amino acids. Germline V CDR1 and CDR2: SGHAT, FQNNGV. The CDR3 is CASSLQTGEQYF. DNA of the CDR3: TGTGCCAGCAGCTTACAAACAGGGGAACAGTACTTC.

This sequence joins TRBV30 and TRBJ1-1, with TRBD1 matching over 8 bases. The CDR3 has 15 amino acids. CDR1 is GTSNPN, CDR2 SVGIG, per germline (reference sequence). V lost 4 bases and J lost 1; bases outside the gene matches: 8. The DNA of the CDR3 is TGTGCCTGGATCAGACCGGGACAGGCGAACACTGAAGCTTTCTTT. This gives the protein CAWIRPGQANTEAFF.

The V gene is TRBV19, the J gene TRBJ1-4; no clear D gene. This CDR3 has 13 residues. Germline CDR1 is LNHDA and CDR2 is SQIVND (reference sequence). V lost 8 bases, J lost 0 bases, and 7 bases lay in between. The CDR3 DNA reads as TGTGCCAGTTCGTTTACAACTAATGAAAAACTGTTTTTT. Encoded protein: CASSFTTNEKLFF. Complete variable domain (other parts from reference TRBV19 and TRBJ1-4): DGGITQSPKYLFRKEGQNVTLSCEQNLNHDAMYWYRQDPGQGLRLIYYSQIVNDFQKGDIAEGYSVSREKKESFPLTVTSAQKNPTAFYLCASSFTTNEKLFFGSGTQLSVL.

This clone showed up just a few times. The genes are TRBV9 and TRBJ2-1; 15 bases line up with TRBD2. V lost 4 bases and J lost 9; bases outside the gene matches: 8. The CDR3 has 16 amino acids. CDR1 and CDR2 (germline): SGDLS, YYNGEE. The CDR3 DNA follows: TGTGCCAGCAGCCCCGGACTAGCGGGAGGGGGAACTGAGCAGTTCTTC. It codes for CASSPGLAGGGTEQFF.

This clone appeared a single time. The rearrangement joins TRBV6-1 to TRBJ1-1; D is possibly TRBD1 (6 bases). The V gene lost 7 bases and the J gene lost 1 base, with 16 bases spanning the gap. The CDR3 is 15 amino acids. The germline CDR1 and CDR2 sequences are MNHNS and SASEGT. The CDR3 coding sequence is TGTGCCAGCATACACGGGGGGGCGGGGAACACTGAAGCTTTCTTT. Protein product: CASIHGGAGNTEAFF.

The chain carries TRBV5-8 and TRBJ1-1; D is perhaps TRBD1 (6 bases). The CDR3 length is 11 residues. Trimming left V 5 bases short and J 7 bases short, with 9 bases between. Per germline, CDR1 SGHTS and CDR2 YDEGEE. This CDR3 is CASRRGFEAFF. CDR3 sequence (DNA): TGTGCCAGCAGGAGGGGGTTTGAAGCTTTCTTT.

Only a few counts were recorded for this clone. The chain joins TRBV2 to TRBJ2-7, with unresolved D. The CDR3 loop spans 14 amino acids. Germline CDR1 reads SNHLY; CDR2 reads FYNNEI. Trimming cost V 7 bases and J 3 bases, with 16 bases left between them. CDR3 protein: CASMRLEELYEQYF. For the CDR3, the DNA is TGTGCCAGCATGAGGCTAGAGGAACTCTACGAGCAGTACTTC.

This clone was observed a single time. V usage is TRBV5-1 and J usage is TRBJ2-5; 7 bases match TRBD1. CDR3 length equals 14 residues. With 6 bases clipped from V and 1 base from J, the junction kept 6 bases outside the gene matches. The germline V gene has CDR1 SGHRS and CDR2 YFSETQ. The CDR3, as DNA: TGCGCCAGCACCGGACAGGCGTCCCAAGAGACCCAGTACTTC. Encoded protein: CASTGQASQETQYF.

This chain uses TRBV7-3 with TRBJ1-1; TRBD1 matches at 7 bases. Trimming cost V 5 bases and J 8 bases; bases outside gene matches: 8. Germline values: CDR1 SGHTA, CDR2 FQGTGA. The CDR3 spans 13 residues. For the CDR3, the DNA is TGTGCCAGCAGCAAAAGACAGGGTCTCGAAGCTTTCTTT. Amino acids: CASSKRQGLEAFF.

The rearrangement joins TRBV5-4 to TRBJ2-3; 7 bases align to TRBD2. The V gene's germline CDR1 is SGHNT and CDR2 YYREEE (reference sequence). The V and J ends lost 4 bases and 0 bases, in that order; junction bases with no gene match: 5. The CDR3 has 15 residues. The CDR3 DNA sequence: TGTGCCAGCAGCCAAACTAGCGTTAGCACAGATACGCAGTATTTT. Its protein is CASSQTSVSTDTQYF.

Only a few counts were recorded for this clone. The chain couples TRBV9 to TRBJ2-7; TRBD2 agrees at 14 bases. This CDR3 comprises 16 residues. The junction had 5 bases not matched to a gene; V was cut back by 2 bases and J by 4 bases. CDR1 and CDR2 from the germline V gene are SGDLS and YYNGEE. CDR3 protein: CASSVEGLAGDYEQYF. The DNA of the CDR3 is TGTGCCAGCAGCGTGGAGGGACTAGCGGGAGATTACGAGCAGTACTTC. The whole variable domain, filled in from reference TRBV9 and TRBJ2-7, reads DSGVTQTPKHLITATGQRVTLRCSPRSGDLSVYWYQQSLDQGLQFLIQYYNGEERAKGNILERFSAQQFPDLHSELNLSSLELGDSALYFCASSVEGLAGDYEQYFGPGTRLTVT.

The V gene is TRBV6-5, the J gene TRBJ1-1; a possible D gene is TRBD1 (5 bases). Trimming shortened V by 0 bases and J by 8 bases, and 10 bases separated the two germline ends. The CDR3 has 13 residues. Germline CDR1 and CDR2: MNHEY and SVGAGI. CDR3 amino acids: CASSYSQGREAFF. CDR3 DNA sequence: TGTGCCAGCAGTTACTCGCAGGGTCGGGAAGCTTTCTTT.

This clone has only a few counts. This chain connects TRBV5-1 to TRBJ2-1; no reliable D call. The CDR3 has 12 amino acids. Trimming took off 4 bases at V and 7 bases at J, with 9 bases between the two ends. CDR1 and CDR2 (germline): SGHRS, YFSETQ. The CDR3 spells CASSASLNEQFF. The CDR3, as DNA: TGCGCCAGCAGCGCGTCCCTGAATGAGCAGTTCTTC.

The rearrangement links TRBV28 to TRBJ1-2, with D uncertain. The CDR3 totals 14 residues. Germline values: CDR1 MDHEN, CDR2 SYDVKM. V was pared by 6 bases and J by 3 bases, with 14 bases between. The CDR3 bases are TGTGCCAGCAGCCCCCAAACAGTTGACTATGGCTACACCTTC. This codes for CASSPQTVDYGYTF.

The rearrangement links TRBV11-1 to TRBJ1-6; TRBD1 aligns across 8 bases. CDR3 length: 13 amino acids. Per the germline V gene, CDR1 is SGHAT and CDR2 is FQDESV (reference sequence). V was clipped by 3 bases and J by 10 bases; unmatched bases: 2. CDR3 DNA sequence: TGTGCCAGCAGCTTGACAGGGGAATCACCCCTCCACTTT. This gives the protein CASSLTGESPLHF.

This clone has just one count. The V gene is TRBV2, the J gene TRBJ2-7; D may be TRBD2 (5 bases). Germline V gene data show CDR1 as SNHLY and CDR2 as FYNNEI. The CDR3 runs to 14 residues. The V and J ends lost 0 bases and 4 bases respectively, with 10 bases between them. This chain's CDR3 is CASSEAPGVYEQYF. DNA of the CDR3: TGTGCCAGCAGTGAAGCGCCCGGGGTTTACGAGCAGTACTTC. The whole variable domain, filled in from reference TRBV2 and TRBJ2-7, reads EPEVTQTPSHQVTQMGQEVILRCVPISNHLYFYWYRQILGQKVEFLVSFYNNEISEKSEIFDDQFSVERPDGSNFTLKIRSTKLEDSAMYFCASSEAPGVYEQYFGPGTRLTVT.